The 5 T cell receptor beta chains below all came from one sample that was sequenced in a study of CD8 T cells in Susac syndrome. RNA was extracted with the RNeasy kit, and a quantity of about 0.45 to 1 ug was reverse transcribed using random hexamers. TCRdb re-called the immunoSEQ multiplex PCR reads through MiXCR, storing one row per CDR3 protein. Seen here are roughly 150,000 distinct CDR3 sequences, about 95% observed once, and the top ten hold 0.15% to 0.2%. Sequencing was carried out using CD4+ T cells from PBMCs. The receptors shown here come from a human donor with Susac syndrome.

The chain is built from TRBV4-3 and TRBJ1-5; D gene unclear. The V gene lost 0 bases and the J gene lost 0 bases, with 6 bases spanning the gap. Germline V gene sequence: CDR1 LGHNA, CDR2 YSLEER. The CDR3 runs 15 residues. The DNA of the CDR3 is TGCGCCAGCAGCCAAGATGTATCTAGCAATCAGCCCCAGCATTTT. Translated: CASSQDVSSNQPQHF.

The sample holds one count of this clonotype. The CDR3 DNA is TGTGCCAGCAGCGTAGGTCCGGATCTAAACATTCAGTACTTC. Amino acids: CASSVGPDLNIQYF. This rearrangement joins TRBV9 to TRBJ2-4; unclear D gene. Trimming removed 0 bases at V and 6 bases at J, with 10 bases between. The CDR3 runs 14 residues. Per the germline V gene, CDR1 is SGDLS and CDR2 is YYNGEE.

V and J are TRBV15 and TRBJ1-2; the match to TRBD1 covers 8 bases. This CDR3 contains 16 residues. The V segment lost 0 bases and the J segment 4 bases; nucleotides outside the gene matches: 7. Germline V gene sequence: CDR1 LNHNV, CDR2 YYDKDF (reference sequence). The DNA of the CDR3 is TGTGCCACCAGCAGAGACAGGGGGCCTGCCGTCTATGGCTACACCTTC. Protein sequence: CATSRDRGPAVYGYTF.

J is TRBJ2-2 and V is TRBV9, with a weak D call TRBD2 (5 bases). The CDR3 totals 15 residues. From germline, CDR1 is SGDLS and CDR2 YYNGEE. The V gene lost 0 bases and the J gene lost 3 bases, with 9 bases spanning the gap. The CDR3 protein is CASSVARGYTGELFF. Written as DNA, the CDR3 is TGTGCCAGCAGCGTAGCACGGGGATACACCGGGGAGCTGTTTTTT.

CDR3 protein: CASSVMLADTGELFF. Here the CDR3 DNA reads TGTGCCAGCAGCGTTATGCTAGCGGACACCGGGGAGCTGTTTTTT. The J gene is TRBJ2-2, the V gene TRBV14, with 7 bases fitting TRBD2. The germline CDR1 and CDR2 sequences are SGHDN and FVKESK. Trimming took 5 bases from V and 3 from J; bases not matched to a gene: 6. There are 15 residues in the CDR3. The full variable domain, with the rest looked up from reference TRBV14 and TRBJ2-2, is EAGVTQFPSHSVIEKGQTVTLRCDPISGHDNLYWYRRVMGKEIKFLLHFVKESKQDESGMPNNRFLAERTGGTYSTLKVQPAELEDSGVYFCASSVMLADTGELFFGEGSRLTVL.